The entry below gives a single TCR beta chain sequence along with its context. Its specificity is not known. Universal primer sites and UMIs were introduced during 5'RACE template-switching synthesis of TCR cDNA. TCRdb recomputed calls from the 5' RACE reads with MiXCR, one row per CDR3 protein. The table shows some 320,000 distinct CDR3 sequences, with around a tenth occurring only once. The ends were cut back, 5 bases at V and 4 bases at J, with 13 bases in the middle. The CDR3 is 14 amino acids. In germline, CDR1 is SEHNR, CDR2 FQNEAQ (reference sequence). The sample originates from a study of T cells after yellow fever vaccination. Turning to the study itself: Researchers used SMART-Seq v4 Ultra Low Input to prepare fractions that had low cell numbers. The study's findings and limits: Secondary responses were weaker yet peaked faster, day 5 versus 15. Booster sampling recovered most clones from primary vaccination (approximately 97% CD4, roughly 88% CD8).

The sequence derives from a man younger than 35 who received the YFV17D yellow fever vaccine. Source: CD4+ T cells sorted from PBMCs, taken 45 days after the yellow fever booster vaccination. The rearrangement uses TRBV7-9 and TRBJ2-3, with D possibly TRBD1 on 5 matching bases. CDR3: CASSVQGDSDTQYF. In DNA form, the CDR3 reads TGTGCCAGCAGCGTCCAGGGCGACTCAGATACGCAGTATTTT. Using reference TRBV7-9 and TRBJ2-3 for the parts outside the CDR3, the full variable domain is DTGVSQNPRHKITKRGQNVTFRCDPISEHNRLYWYRQTLGQGPEFLTYFQNEAQLEKSRLLSDRFSAERPKGSFSTLEIQRTEQGDSAMYLCASSVQGDSDTQYFGPGTRLTVL.